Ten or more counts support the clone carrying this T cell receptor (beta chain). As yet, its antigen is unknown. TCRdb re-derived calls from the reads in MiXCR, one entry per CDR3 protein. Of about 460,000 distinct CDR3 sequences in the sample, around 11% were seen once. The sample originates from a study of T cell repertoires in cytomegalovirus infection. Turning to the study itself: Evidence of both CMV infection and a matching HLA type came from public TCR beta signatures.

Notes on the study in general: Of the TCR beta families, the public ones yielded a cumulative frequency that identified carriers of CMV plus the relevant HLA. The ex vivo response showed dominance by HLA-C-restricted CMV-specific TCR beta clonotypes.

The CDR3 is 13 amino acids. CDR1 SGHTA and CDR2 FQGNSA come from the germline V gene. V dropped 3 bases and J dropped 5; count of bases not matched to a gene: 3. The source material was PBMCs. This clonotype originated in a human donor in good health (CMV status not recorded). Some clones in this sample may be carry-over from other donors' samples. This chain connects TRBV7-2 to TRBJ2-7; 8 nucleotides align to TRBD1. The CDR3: CASSLMDRDEQYF. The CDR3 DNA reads TGTGCCAGCAGCTTGATGGACAGGGACGAGCAGTACTTC.